This T cell receptor beta chain was documented in a study of STAT5B mutations in CD4+ large granular lymphocyte leukemia. Overall study context: Among healthy controls, a particular HLA allele went with more CDR3 'QG' motifs. Notes on the study in general: Patient CD4-sorted repertoires stayed more clonal than healthy ones after leukemic-clone removal. Around 25% of private leukemic clonotypes occurred rarely in other patients' non-leukemic repertoires.

The table came from immunoSEQ multiplex PCR; TCRdb's copy has only in-frame clones and leaves some out. The table shows around 30,000 clones, with roughly four fifths occurring only once. A word on this clone: Its antigen is as yet unknown.

The sequenced material came from CD4+ T cells from blood buffy coats. The TCR was taken from a human donor in good health.

CDR3 DNA sequence: TGTGCCAGTAGTAGTCCAGGCATGAACACTGAAGCTTTCTTT. Amino acids: CASSSPGMNTEAFF. The chain is built from TRBV19 and TRBJ1-1; D remains unclear. V lost 4 bases and J 0 bases, leaving 9 bases between the germline ends. The CDR3 spans 14 residues. Per the germline V gene, CDR1 is LNHDA and CDR2 is SQIVND (reference sequence).